This T cell receptor beta chain was captured by sequencing in a study of blood T cell repertoires in COVID-19. Study-wide background: Samples representing acute and convalescent COVID-19 were sourced from the United States, Italy and Spain. PBMCs, B-cell-depleted T cells, or T cells were the source of the cDNA or gDNA that made up the material.

Methods used by the authors: Estimation of nucleated cell counts was performed using reference gene primer amplification. Only in-frame clones appear in the TCRdb table, and some are missing; sequencing was by immunoSEQ multiplex PCR. Clone size and V and J calls were adopted from that table, with D and trimming inferred from the DNA. The data show around 400,000 clones, around 92% seen once. The length of the CDR3 is 18 residues. Germline CDR1 and CDR2: MDHEN and SYDVKM. V lost 2 bases to trimming and J lost 1 base, with 20 bases between them. The sequence was collected from a middle-aged man with acute or convalescent COVID-19. The material sequenced was peripheral blood. V and J are TRBV28 and TRBJ1-1; a weak D match, TRBD1 (5 bases). The CDR3 bases are TGTGCCAGCAGTTTACTAACCCCCGGCGGGACGGCGAACACTGAAGCTTTCTTT. Its translation: CASSLLTPGGTANTEAFF. The full variable domain, rest sourced from reference TRBV28 and TRBJ1-1, is DVKVTQSSRYLVKRTGEKVFLECVQDMDHENMFWYRQDPGLGLRLIYFSYDVKMKEKGDIPEGYSVSREKKERFSLILESASTNQTSMYLCASSLLTPGGTANTEAFFGQGTRLTVV.